The present T cell receptor (beta chain) was sequenced within a study of PD-1 blockade in mismatch repair-deficient tumors. CDR3 size: 16 residues. Germline V gives CDR1 GTSNPN, CDR2 SVGIG (reference sequence). Trimming took off 2 bases at V and 2 bases at J, with 19 bases between the two ends. Assay: immunoSEQ multiplex PCR; the TCRdb copy retains only in-frame clones and omits some. The sample has some 110,000 clones, roughly 80% seen once; the top ten hold about 5.1%. The origin of this receptor is an adult with mismatch repair-deficient cancer. The sequencing here drew on peripheral blood, taken 60 to 65 weeks after starting pembrolizumab. V is TRBV30 and J is TRBJ2-7; D may be TRBD2 (5 bases). The DNA for the CDR3 is TGTGCCTGGAGTCCCGGGATAACCCTTGATGCCTACGAGCAGTACTTC. Translating it yields CAWSPGITLDAYEQYF. Combining the CDR3 with reference TRBV30 and TRBJ2-7 gives the whole variable domain SQTIHQWPATLVQPVGSPLSLECTVEGTSNPNLYWYRQAAGRGLQLLFYSVGIGQISSEVPQNLSASRPQDRQFILSSKKLLLSDSGFYLCAWSPGITLDAYEQYFGPGTRLTVT.